The TCR beta chain described here comes from a study of blood T cell repertoires in COVID-19 (dated by TCRdb to 2020 to 2021). About the investigation overall: Samples covering the acute and convalescent phases of COVID-19 were provided by collaborators in the United States, Italy and Spain. The material from the prospective study consisted of cDNA or gDNA derived from T cells, B-cell-depleted T cells, or PBMCs. Subjects who had been exposed to COVID-19, were actively infected with it, or had recovered from it provided the deeply sampled blood TCRbeta repertoires that made up the dataset. A freely available public database, intended as a resource for researchers studying the immune response to SARS-CoV-2, is where the repertoires were released. The samples were drawn from the first 160 participants of the ongoing ImmuneRACE study and from over a thousand subjects provided by 6 global collaborators. Nearly every sample came with metadata listing a de-identified subject ID, COVID-19 status, age in years and sex. Where available, HLA class I and class II types were obtained from metadata supplied by the sample provider rather than from assay-based typing. Broad study findings and their caveats: How much clinical and demographic metadata was included differed by source and by participant, and the metadata was provided uncurated.

Comment on this clone: What this receptor recognizes is not known. Per-nucleotide qualities are absent, and no much larger clonotype sits a single base away.

One collaborating source in Seattle enrolled patients during active infection and followed them longitudinally through the course of disease. Whole blood was collected in K2EDTA tubes by collaborating institutions according to the institutions' own protocols. For TCRbeta analysis, collaborators shipped samples in one of three forms: frozen whole blood, isolated PBMCs, or DNA extracted from either of those sample types. The immunoSEQ Assay, a bias-controlled multiplex PCR, was used to amplify TCRbeta CDR3 regions from genomic DNA. From the authors' description of their analysis: Nucleated cell counts per sample were estimated from amplification of reference gene primers within the assay. Sequence reads were collapsed and filtered to measure the absolute abundance of every unique TCRbeta CDR3 rearrangement. For each sample, productive Simpson clonality was calculated as the square root of Simpson's diversity index over productive rearrangements. As stored in TCRdb, this immuneACCESS dataset retains in-frame rearrangements with V and J assigned. A fraction of the clones does not appear; measured against another copy, unresolved V genes explain less than half of the discrepancy, and the remainder lacks a known reason. V and J calls and clone size are copied from that table; D and trimming were computed from the DNA. The sample table holds 300,000 to 350,000 clones, of which 90% were seen once. Clones ranked in the top ten supply roughly 2.9% of the sample.

Material for sequencing was peripheral blood. The TCR was taken from a woman in her twenties or thirties with COVID-19, enrolled during active disease.

The CDR3 in this case is CASSQDVAGAYGYTF. The sequenced DNA: TGTGCCAGCAGCCAAGATGTGGCAGGGGCCTATGGCTACACCTTC. Here the chain combines TRBV4-2 and TRBJ1-2; a tentative D call is TRBD1 (6 bases match). The germline V gene encodes CDR1 LGHNA and CDR2 YNFKEQ. At the junction V is shortened by 0 bases and J by 4 bases, with 12 bases in between. From its cysteine to its phenylalanine, the CDR3 spans 15 amino acids. CDR3 DNA is the only sequence kept; it has 45 bases, read in frame from the first base.